This TCR beta chain was sequenced in a study of a mutant IDH1 vaccine in newly diagnosed glioma. CDR1 MRHNA and CDR2 SNTAGT come from the germline V gene. There are 12 residues in the CDR3. Deletions cut 5 bases from V and 6 bases from J, with 8 bases between. Regarding time point: week 5, during vaccination. The investigators gave 300 ug of mutant IDH1 20-mer peptide in each vaccine dose, together with topical imiquimod. The assay was immunoSEQ multiplex PCR, and TCRdb's table has in-frame clones only and misses some. Among around 46,000 clones, roughly 78% were seen once, and the ten largest hold about 5.2%. To note about this clone: Antigen unknown.

The sequence was collected from a man aged 50 to 59 with glioma. This chain uses TRBV6-4 with TRBJ2-1; possible D gene TRBD1, 5 bases. This sample comprised PBMCs, obtained from a glioma patient whose treatment included an IDH1 peptide vaccine. In nucleotides, the CDR3 is TGTGCCAGCAGTCCTCAGGGCAATGAGCAGTTCTTC. Protein product: CASSPQGNEQFF.